The source of this T cell receptor (beta chain) is a study of blood T cell repertoires in COVID-19. In the study overall: COVID-19 samples from acute and convalescent phases originated in the United States, Italy and Spain. T cells, B-cell-depleted T cells, or PBMCs supplied cDNA or gDNA.

Trimming pared 0 bases from V and 2 bases from J, leaving 11 bases between. The CDR3 contains 16 residues. CDR1 and CDR2 from the germline V gene are LNHDA and SQIVND (reference sequence). Study processing details: Reference gene primers were amplified, and this amplification served to estimate nucleated cell counts. Libraries were prepared by immunoSEQ multiplex PCR; TCRdb keeps only in-frame clonotypes and omits some of them. V and J calls and clone size are those listed in that table; D and trimming were worked out from the DNA. The table records more than 50,000 clones, 90% of them present only once.

The gene calls are TRBV19 and TRBJ1-5, with D tentatively TRBD1 (5 bases). This clonotype originated in a middle-aged woman with active COVID-19. The sample comprised peripheral blood. This chain's CDR3 is CASSIDGGTGNQPQHF. The DNA of the CDR3 is TGTGCCAGTAGTATAGATGGGGGGACGGGCAATCAGCCCCAGCATTTT.